This T cell receptor (beta chain) was identified in a study of beta chain features in type 1 diabetes. Notes on the study in general: Comparison showed that naive, central memory and Treg TCRB repertoires appeared more similar among patients than among healthy donors. Moderate but significant shortening of TCRB CDR3s was recorded in all four CD4+ subsets from Type 1 diabetes patients. The influence of HLA type on TCRB rearrangement stayed undetermined.

Central memory, naive, regulatory and stem cell-like memory CD4+ cells were sorted by CD45RO/CCR7/CD25/CD127/CD95/CD27. The ends were cut back, 5 bases at V and 5 bases at J, with 15 bases in the middle. The CDR3 runs 14 residues. Germline CDR1 reads MDHEN; CDR2 reads SYDVKM. Of note for this clone: The antigen remains undetermined.

Reverse transcription of all isolated RNA meant that expressed TCRB transcripts were sequenced. Generated by immunoSEQ multiplex PCR, the TCRdb table keeps only in-frame clones and is missing some. Of around 140,000 clones detected, roughly 10% appear once; the ten largest clones hold 0.65% to 0.75%. The origin of this receptor is a man aged 30 to 39 with type 1 diabetes. This chain connects TRBV28 to TRBJ1-2, with D possibly TRBD1 on 5 matching bases. The specimen sequenced was central memory CD4+ T cells from blood. CDR3 nucleotide sequence: TGTGCCAGCAGTCCGGGACTTAGGGTATATGGCTACACCTTC. Amino acids: CASSPGLRVYGYTF.